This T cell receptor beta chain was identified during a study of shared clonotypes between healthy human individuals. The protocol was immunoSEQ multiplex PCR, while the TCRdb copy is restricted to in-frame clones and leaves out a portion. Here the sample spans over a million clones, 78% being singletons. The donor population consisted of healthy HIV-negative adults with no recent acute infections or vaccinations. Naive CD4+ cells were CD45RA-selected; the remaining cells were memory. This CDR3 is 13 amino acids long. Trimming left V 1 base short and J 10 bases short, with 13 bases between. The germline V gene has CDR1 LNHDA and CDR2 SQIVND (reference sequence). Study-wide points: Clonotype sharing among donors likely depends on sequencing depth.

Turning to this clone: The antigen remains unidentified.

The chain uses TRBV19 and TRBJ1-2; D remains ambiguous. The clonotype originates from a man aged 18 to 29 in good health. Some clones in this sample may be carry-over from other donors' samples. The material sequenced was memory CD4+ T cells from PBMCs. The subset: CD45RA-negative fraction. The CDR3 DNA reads TGTGCCAGTAGTATAGTTGGACGGAATAACTACACCTTC. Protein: CASSIVGRNNYTF.